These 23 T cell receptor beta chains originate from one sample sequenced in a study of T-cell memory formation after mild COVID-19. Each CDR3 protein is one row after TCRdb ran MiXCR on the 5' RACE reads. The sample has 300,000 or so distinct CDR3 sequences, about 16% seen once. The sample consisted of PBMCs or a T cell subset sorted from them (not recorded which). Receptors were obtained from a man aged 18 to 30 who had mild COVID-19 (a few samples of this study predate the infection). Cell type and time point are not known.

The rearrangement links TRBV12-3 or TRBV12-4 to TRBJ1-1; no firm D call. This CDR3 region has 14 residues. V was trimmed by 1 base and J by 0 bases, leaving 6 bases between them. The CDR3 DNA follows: TGTGCCAGCAGTTTAGAGGGAATGAACACTGAAGCTTTCTTT. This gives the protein CASSLEGMNTEAFF.

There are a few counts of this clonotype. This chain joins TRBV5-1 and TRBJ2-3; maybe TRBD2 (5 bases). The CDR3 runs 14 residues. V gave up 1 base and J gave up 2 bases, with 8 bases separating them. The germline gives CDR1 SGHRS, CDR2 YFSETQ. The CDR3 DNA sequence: TGCGCCAGCAGCTTGCGAGGGAACACAGATACGCAGTATTTT. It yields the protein CASSLRGNTDTQYF.

The CDR3 region is CASSSAPGQGEETQYF. The DNA for the CDR3 is TGTGCCAGCAGTTCGGCCCCCGGACAGGGAGAAGAGACCCAGTACTTC. This chain connects TRBV11-3 to TRBJ2-5; 8 bases align to TRBD1. This CDR3 has 16 residues. V was clipped by 6 bases and J by 3 bases; unmatched bases: 12. In germline, CDR1 is SGHNT, CDR2 YENEEA.

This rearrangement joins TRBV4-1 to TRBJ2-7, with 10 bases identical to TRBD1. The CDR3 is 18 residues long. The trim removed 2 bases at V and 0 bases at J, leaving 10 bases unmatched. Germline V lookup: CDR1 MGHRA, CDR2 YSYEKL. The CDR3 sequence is CASSQLKGWDRGSYEQYF. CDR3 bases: TGCGCCAGCAGCCAACTAAAAGGGTGGGACAGGGGCTCCTACGAGCAGTACTTC.

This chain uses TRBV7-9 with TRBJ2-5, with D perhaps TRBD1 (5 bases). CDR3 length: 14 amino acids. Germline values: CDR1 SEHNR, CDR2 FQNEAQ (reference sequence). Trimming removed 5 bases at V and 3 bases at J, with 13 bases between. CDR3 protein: CASSPTTEKETQYF. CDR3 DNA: TGTGCCAGCAGCCCTACGACAGAAAAAGAGACCCAGTACTTC.

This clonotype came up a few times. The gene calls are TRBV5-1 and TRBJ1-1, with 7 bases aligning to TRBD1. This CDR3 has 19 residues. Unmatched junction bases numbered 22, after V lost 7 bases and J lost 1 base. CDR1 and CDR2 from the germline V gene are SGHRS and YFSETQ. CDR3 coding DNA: TGCGCCAGCTCACCCTCTGGAGCAGGGGGAACTTTTAGGAACACTGAAGCTTTCTTT. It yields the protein CASSPSGAGGTFRNTEAFF.

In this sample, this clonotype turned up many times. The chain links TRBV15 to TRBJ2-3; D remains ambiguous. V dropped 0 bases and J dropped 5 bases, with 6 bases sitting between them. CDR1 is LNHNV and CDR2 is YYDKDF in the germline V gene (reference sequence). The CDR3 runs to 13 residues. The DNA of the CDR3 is TGTGCCACCAGCAGAGATAGGGTAGATACGCAGTATTTT. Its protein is CATSRDRVDTQYF.

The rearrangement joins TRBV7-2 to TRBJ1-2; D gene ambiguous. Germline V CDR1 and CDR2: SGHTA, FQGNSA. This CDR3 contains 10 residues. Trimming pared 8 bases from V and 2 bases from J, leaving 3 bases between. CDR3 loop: CASFNYGYTF. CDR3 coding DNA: TGTGCCAGCTTCAACTATGGCTACACCTTC.

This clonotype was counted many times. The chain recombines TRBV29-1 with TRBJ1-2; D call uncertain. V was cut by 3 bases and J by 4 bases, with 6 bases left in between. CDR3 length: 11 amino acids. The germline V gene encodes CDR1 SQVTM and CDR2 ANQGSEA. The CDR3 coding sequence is TGCAGCGTTGACGGGAGCTATGGCTACACCTTC. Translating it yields CSVDGSYGYTF.

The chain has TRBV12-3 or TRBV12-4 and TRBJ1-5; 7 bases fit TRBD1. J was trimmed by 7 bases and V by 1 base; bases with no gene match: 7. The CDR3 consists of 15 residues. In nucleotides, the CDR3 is TGTGCCAGCAGTTTAGAGGGGGCGGTTGGGCAGCCCCAGCATTTT. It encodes CASSLEGAVGQPQHF.

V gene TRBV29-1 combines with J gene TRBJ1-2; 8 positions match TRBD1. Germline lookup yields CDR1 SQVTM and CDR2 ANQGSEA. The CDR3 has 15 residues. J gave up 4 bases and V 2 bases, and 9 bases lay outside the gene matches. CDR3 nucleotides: TGCAGCGTTGAATGGTCCGGGACAGGTAGCTATGGCTACACCTTC. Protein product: CSVEWSGTGSYGYTF.

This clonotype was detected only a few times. The CDR3 reads CASSRGYEQYV. The CDR3 nucleotides are TGTGCCAGCTCTCGGGGCTACGAGCAGTACGTC. The gene calls are TRBV28 and TRBJ2-7; D might be TRBD2 (5 bases). Trimming pared 8 bases from V and 3 bases from J, leaving 8 bases between. CDR3 size: 11 residues. The V gene's germline CDR1 is MDHEN and CDR2 SYDVKM.

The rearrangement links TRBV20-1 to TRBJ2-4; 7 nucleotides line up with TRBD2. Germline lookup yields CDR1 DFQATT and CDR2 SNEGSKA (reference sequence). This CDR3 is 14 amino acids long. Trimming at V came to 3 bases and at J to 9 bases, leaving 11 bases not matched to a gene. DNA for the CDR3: TGCAGTGCTAGGGTCCCGCGGGGGATGGGCATTCAGTACTTC. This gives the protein CSARVPRGMGIQYF.

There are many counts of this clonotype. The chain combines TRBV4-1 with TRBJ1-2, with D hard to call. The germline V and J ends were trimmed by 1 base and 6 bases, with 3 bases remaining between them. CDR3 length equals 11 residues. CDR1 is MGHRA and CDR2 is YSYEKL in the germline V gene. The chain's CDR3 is CASSQGDGYTF. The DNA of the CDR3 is TGCGCCAGCAGCCAAGGGGATGGCTACACCTTC.

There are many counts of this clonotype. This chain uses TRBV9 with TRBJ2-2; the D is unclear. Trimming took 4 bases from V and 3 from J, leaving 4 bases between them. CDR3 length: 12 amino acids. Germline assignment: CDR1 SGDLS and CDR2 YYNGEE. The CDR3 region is CASSRYTGELFF. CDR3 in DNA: TGTGCCAGCAGCAGGTACACCGGGGAGCTGTTTTTT.

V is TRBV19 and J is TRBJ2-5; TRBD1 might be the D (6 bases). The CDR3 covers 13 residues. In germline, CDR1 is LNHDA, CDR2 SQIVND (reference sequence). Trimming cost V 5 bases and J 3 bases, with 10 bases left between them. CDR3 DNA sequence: TGTGCCAGTAGTCCCCGGGACAAAGAGACCCAGTACTTC. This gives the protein CASSPRDKETQYF.

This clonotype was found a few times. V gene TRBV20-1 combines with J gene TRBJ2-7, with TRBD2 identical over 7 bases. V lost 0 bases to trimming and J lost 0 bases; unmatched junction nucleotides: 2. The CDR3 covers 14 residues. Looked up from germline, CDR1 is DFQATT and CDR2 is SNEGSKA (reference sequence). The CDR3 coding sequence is TGCAGTGCTAGAGAGCGGGGGTTCTCCTACGAGCAGTACTTC. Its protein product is CSARERGFSYEQYF.

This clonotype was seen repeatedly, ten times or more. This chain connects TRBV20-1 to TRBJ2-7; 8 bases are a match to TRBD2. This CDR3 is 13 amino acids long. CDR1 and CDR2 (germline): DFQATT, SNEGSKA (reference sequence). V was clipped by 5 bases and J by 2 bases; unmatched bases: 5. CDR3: CSAGAGGPYEQYV. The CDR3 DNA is TGCAGTGCTGGGGCGGGAGGTCCCTACGAGCAGTACGTC.

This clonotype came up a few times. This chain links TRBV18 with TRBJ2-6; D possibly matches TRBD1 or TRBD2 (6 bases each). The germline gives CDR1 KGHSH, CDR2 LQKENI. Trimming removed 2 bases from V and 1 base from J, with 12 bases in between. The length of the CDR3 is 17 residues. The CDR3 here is CASSPVEGQSGANVLTF. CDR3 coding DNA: TGTGCCAGCTCACCAGTGGAGGGACAATCTGGGGCCAACGTCCTGACTTTC.

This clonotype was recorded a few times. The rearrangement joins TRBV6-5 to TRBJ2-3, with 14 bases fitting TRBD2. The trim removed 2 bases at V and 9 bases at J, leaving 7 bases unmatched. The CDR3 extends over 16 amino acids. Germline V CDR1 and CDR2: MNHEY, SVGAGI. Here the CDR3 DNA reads TGTGCCAGCAGTTACACCGCCGGACTAGCGGGGGGCACGCAGTATTTT. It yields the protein CASSYTAGLAGGTQYF.

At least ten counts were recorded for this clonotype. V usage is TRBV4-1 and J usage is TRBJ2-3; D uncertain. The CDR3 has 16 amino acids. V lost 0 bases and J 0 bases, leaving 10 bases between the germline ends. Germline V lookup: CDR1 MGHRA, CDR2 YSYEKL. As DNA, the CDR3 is TGCGCCAGCAGCCAAGAGTCAGCTCCTAGCACAGATACGCAGTATTTT. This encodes CASSQESAPSTDTQYF.

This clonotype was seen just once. The CDR3 region is CASSLRGGYSTDTQYF. The CDR3 bases are TGTGCCAGCAGTTTACGAGGGGGGTATAGCACAGATACGCAGTATTTT. The chain links TRBV27 to TRBJ2-3, with D tentatively TRBD1 or TRBD2 (6 bases each). The CDR3 is made up of 16 amino acids. Germline CDR1 is MNHEY and CDR2 is SMNVEV (reference sequence). Trimming took 2 bases from V and 0 from J, leaving 12 bases between them.

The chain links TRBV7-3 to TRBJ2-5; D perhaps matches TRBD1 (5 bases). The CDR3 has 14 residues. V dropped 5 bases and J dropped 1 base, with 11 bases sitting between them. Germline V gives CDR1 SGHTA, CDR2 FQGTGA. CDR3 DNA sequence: TGTGCCAGCAGCCTCGACAGATTCCAAGAGACCCAGTACTTC. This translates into CASSLDRFQETQYF.